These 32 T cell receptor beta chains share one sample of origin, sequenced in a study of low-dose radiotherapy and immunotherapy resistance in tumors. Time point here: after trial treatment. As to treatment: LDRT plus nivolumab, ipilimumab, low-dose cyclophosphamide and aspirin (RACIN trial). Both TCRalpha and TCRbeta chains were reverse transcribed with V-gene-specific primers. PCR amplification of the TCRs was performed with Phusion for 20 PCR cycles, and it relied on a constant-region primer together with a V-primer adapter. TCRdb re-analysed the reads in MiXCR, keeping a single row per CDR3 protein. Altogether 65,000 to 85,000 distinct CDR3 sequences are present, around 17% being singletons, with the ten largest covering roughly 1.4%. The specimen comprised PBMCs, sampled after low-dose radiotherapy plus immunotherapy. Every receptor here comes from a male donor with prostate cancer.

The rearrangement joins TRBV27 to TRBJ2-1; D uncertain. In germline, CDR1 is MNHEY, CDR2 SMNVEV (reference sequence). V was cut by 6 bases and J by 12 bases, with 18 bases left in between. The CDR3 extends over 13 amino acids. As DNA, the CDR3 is TGTGCCAGCAGACGACTGGCCCGCATTGGGCAGTTCTTC. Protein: CASRRLARIGQFF.

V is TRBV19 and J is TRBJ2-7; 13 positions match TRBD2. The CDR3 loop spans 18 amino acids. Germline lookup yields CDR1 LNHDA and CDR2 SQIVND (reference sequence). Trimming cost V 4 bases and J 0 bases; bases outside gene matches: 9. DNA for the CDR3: TGTGCCAGTAGTAACCGACAGGGGACTAGCGGGAACTCCTACGAGCAGTACTTC. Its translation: CASSNRQGTSGNSYEQYF.

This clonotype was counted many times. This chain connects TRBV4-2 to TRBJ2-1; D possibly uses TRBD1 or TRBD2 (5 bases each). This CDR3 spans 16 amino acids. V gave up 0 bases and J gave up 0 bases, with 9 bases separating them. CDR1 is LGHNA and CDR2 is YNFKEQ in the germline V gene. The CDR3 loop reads CASSQDRAGSYNEQFF. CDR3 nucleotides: TGTGCCAGCAGCCAAGACAGGGCGGGCTCCTACAATGAGCAGTTCTTC.

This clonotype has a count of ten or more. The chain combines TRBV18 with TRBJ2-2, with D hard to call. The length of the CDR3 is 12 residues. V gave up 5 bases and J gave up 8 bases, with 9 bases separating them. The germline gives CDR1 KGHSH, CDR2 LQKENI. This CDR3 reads CASSTRKGELFF. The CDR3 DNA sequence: TGTGCCAGCTCAACCAGGAAAGGGGAGCTGTTTTTT.

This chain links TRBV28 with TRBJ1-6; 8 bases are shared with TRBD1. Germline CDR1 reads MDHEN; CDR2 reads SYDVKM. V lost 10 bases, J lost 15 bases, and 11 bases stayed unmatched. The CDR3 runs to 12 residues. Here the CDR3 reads CATSRQGSDLHF. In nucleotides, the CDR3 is TGTGCCACCTCTCGACAGGGGTCGGACCTCCACTTT.

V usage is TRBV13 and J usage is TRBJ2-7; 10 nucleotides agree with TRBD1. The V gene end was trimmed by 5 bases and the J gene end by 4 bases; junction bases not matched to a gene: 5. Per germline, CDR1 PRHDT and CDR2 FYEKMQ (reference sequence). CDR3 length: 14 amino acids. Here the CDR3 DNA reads TGTGCCAGCAGCAGCCGGGACAGGGGTTACGAGCAGTACTTC. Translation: CASSSRDRGYEQYF.

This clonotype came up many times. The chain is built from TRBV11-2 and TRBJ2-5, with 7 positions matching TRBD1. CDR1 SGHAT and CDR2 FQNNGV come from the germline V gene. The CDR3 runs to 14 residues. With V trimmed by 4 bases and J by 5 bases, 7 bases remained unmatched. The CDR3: CASSSDRLEETQYF. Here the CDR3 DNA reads TGTGCCAGCAGCTCGGACAGGCTAGAGGAGACCCAGTACTTC.

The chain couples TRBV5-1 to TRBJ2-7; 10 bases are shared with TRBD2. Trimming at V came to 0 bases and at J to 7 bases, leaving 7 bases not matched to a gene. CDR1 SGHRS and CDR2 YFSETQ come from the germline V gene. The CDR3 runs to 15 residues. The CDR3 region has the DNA TGCGCCAGCAGCTTGGGGCTAGCGGGAGAAGGTGAGCAGTACTTC. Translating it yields CASSLGLAGEGEQYF. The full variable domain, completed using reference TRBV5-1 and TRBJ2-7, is KAGVTQTPRYLIKTRGQQVTLSCSPISGHRSVSWYQQTPGQGLQFLFEYFSETQRNKGNFPGRFSGRQFSNSRSEMNVSTLELGDSALYLCASSLGLAGEGEQYFGPGTRLTVT.

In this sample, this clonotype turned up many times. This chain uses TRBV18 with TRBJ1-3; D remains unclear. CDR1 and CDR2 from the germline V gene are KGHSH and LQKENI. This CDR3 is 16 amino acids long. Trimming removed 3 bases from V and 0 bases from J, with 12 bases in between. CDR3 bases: TGTGCCAGCTCACCGGTCGGCAGAAGCTCTGGAAACACCATATATTTT. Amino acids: CASSPVGRSSGNTIYF.

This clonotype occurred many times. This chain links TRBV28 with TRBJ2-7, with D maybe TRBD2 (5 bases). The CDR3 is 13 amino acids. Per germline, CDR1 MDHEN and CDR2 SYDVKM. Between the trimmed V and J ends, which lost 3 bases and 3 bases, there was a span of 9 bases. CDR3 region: CASSLGSGYEQYF. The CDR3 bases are TGTGCCAGCAGTTTGGGCAGCGGCTACGAGCAGTACTTC.

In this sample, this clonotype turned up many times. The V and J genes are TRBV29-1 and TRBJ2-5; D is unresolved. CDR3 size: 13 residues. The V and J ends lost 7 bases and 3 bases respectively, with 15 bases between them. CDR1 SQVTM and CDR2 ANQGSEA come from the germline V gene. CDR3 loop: CSARSQEKETQYF. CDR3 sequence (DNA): TGCAGCGCTAGAAGCCAGGAGAAAGAGACCCAGTACTTC.

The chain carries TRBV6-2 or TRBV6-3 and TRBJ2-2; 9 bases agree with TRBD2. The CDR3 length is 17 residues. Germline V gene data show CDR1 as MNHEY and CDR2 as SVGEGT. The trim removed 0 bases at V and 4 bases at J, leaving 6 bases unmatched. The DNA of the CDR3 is TGTGCCAGCAGTTACTCAGGCGGGAGGGTTGGCACCGGGGAGCTGTTTTTT. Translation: CASSYSGGRVGTGELFF.

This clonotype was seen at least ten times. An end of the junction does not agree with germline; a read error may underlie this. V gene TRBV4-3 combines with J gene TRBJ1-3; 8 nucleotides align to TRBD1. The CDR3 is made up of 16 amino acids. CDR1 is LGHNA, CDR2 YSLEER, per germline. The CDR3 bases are TGCGCCAGCAGGCAAGGCGACAGGGGATCTGGAAACACCATATATTTT. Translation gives CASRQGDRGSGNTIYF.

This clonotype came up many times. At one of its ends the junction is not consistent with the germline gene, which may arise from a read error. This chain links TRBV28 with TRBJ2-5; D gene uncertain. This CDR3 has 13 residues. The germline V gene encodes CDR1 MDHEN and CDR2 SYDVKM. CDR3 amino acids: CASRLSDQETQYF. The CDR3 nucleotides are TGTGCCAGCAGATTATCGGACCAAGAGACCCAGTACTTC.

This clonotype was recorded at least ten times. The CDR3 DNA follows: TGTGCCAGCAGCCAAGTATCCGACGGGGAGCTGTTTTTT. It is translated as CASSQVSDGELFF. The rearrangement joins TRBV3-1 to TRBJ2-2; no reliable D call. V was trimmed by 1 base and J by 7 bases, leaving 7 bases between them. Germline V gene data show CDR1 as LGHDT and CDR2 as YNNKEL (reference sequence). The length of the CDR3 is 13 residues. Using reference TRBV3-1 and TRBJ2-2 for the parts outside the CDR3, the full variable domain is DTAVSQTPKYLVTQMGNDKSIKCEQNLGHDTMYWYKQDSKKFLKIMFSYNNKELIINETVPNRFSPKSPDKAHLNLHINSLELGDSAVYFCASSQVSDGELFFGEGSRLTVL.

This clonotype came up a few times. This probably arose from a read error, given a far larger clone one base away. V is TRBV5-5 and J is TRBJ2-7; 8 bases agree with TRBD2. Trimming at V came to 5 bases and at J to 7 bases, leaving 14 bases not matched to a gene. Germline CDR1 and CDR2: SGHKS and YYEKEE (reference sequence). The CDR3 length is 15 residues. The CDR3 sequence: CASSWAGGPGSEQYF. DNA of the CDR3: TGTGCCAGCAGTTGGGCGGGAGGACCCGGTAGTGAGCAGTACTTC.

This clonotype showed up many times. Written as DNA, the CDR3 is TGTGCCAGCAGTTTACCCTCCCCAGATACGCAGTATTTT. Its translation: CASSLPSPDTQYF. This rearrangement joins TRBV27 to TRBJ2-3, with D unclear. The CDR3 runs to 13 residues. CDR1 and CDR2 from the germline V gene are MNHEY and SMNVEV (reference sequence). V gave up 2 bases and J gave up 4 bases, with 7 bases separating them.

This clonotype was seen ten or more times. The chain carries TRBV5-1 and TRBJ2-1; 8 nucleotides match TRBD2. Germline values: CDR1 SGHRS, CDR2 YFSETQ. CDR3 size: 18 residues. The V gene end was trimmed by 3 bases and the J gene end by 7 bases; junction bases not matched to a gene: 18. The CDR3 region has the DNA TGCGCCAGCAGCTCTAGGTTATCGGGACTAGGGGAAGGTAATGAGCAGTTCTTC. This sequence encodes CASSSRLSGLGEGNEQFF.

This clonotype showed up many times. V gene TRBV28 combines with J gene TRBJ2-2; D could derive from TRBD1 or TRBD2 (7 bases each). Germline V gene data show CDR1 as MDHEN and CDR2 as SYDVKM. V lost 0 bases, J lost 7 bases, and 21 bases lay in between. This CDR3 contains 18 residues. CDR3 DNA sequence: TGTGCCAGCAGTTTATGGGCCGCGATCAGGGGGGGTCACGGGGAGCTGTTTTTT. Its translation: CASSLWAAIRGGHGELFF.

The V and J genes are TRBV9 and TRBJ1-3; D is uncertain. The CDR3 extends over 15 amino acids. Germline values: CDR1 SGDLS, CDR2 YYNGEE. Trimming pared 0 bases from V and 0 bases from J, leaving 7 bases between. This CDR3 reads CASSVAPDSGNTIYF. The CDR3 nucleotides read TGTGCCAGCAGCGTAGCCCCCGACTCTGGAAACACCATATATTTT.

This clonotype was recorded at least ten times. In nucleotides, the CDR3 is TGCAGCGTTGGTCAGGGGCACTATGGCTACACCTTC. The encoded protein is CSVGQGHYGYTF. The chain carries TRBV29-1 and TRBJ1-2, with D tentatively TRBD1 (6 bases). The V end lost 4 bases, the J end lost 3 bases, and 9 bases lay between the germline ends. The CDR3 contains 12 residues. The germline V gene has CDR1 SQVTM and CDR2 ANQGSEA.

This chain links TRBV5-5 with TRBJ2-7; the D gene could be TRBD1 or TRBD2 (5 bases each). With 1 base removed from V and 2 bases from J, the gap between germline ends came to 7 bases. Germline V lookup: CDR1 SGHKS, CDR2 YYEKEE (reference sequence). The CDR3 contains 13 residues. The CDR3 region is CASSLPGPYEQYF. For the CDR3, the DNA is TGTGCCAGCAGCTTGCCGGGACCCTACGAGCAGTACTTC.

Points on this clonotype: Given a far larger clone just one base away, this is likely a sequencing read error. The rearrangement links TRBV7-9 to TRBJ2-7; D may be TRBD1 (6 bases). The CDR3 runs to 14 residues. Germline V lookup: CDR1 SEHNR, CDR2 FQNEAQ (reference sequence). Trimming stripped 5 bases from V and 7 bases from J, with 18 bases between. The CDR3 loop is CASSPRQAYNEQYF. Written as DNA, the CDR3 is TGTGCCAGCAGCCCCCGACAGGCCTACAATGAGCAGTACTTC.

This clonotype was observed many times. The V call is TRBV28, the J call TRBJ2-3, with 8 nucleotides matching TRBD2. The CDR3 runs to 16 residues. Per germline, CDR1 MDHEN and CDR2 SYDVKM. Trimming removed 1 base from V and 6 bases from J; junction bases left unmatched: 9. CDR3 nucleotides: TGTGCCAGCAGTTTATCGCGCGGGAGGCCCGGGGATACGCAGTATTTT. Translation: CASSLSRGRPGDTQYF.

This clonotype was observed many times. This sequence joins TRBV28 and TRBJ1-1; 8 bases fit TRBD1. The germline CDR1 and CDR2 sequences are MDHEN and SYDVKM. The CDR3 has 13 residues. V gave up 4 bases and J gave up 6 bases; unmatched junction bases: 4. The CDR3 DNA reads TGTGCCAGCAGTTCGCAGGACAGGGCTGAAGCTTTCTTT. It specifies CASSSQDRAEAFF.

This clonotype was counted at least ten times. Written as DNA, the CDR3 is TGTGCCAGCAGCGACCAATCCCGGTTCGGCATCCCACAAGAGACCCAGTACTTC. The encoded protein is CASSDQSRFGIPQETQYF. V is TRBV7-9 and J is TRBJ2-5; D remains ambiguous. Germline V lookup: CDR1 SEHNR, CDR2 FQNEAQ (reference sequence). The CDR3 totals 18 residues. The V end was cut by 5 bases, the J end by 2 bases, with 24 bases between.

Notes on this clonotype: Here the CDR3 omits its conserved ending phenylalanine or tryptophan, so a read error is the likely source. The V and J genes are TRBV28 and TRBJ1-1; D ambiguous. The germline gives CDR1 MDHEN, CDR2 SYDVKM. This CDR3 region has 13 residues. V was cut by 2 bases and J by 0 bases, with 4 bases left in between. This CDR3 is CASSLGLNTEAFS. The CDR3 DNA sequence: TGTGCCAGCAGTTTAGGGCTGAACACTGAAGCTTTCTCT.

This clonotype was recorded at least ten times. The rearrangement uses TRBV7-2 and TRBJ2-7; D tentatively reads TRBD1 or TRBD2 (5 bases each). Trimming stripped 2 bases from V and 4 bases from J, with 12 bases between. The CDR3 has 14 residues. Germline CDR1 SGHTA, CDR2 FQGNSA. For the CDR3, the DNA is TGTGCCAGCAGCTTAAGGGACCAAATGTACGAGCAGTACTTC. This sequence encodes CASSLRDQMYEQYF.

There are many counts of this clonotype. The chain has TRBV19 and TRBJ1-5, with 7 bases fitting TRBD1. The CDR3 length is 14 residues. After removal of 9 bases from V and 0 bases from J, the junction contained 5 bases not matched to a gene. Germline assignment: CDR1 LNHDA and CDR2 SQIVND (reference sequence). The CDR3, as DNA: TGTGCCAGCAGGGGACAGACTAGCAATCAGCCCCAGCATTTT. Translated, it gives CASRGQTSNQPQHF.

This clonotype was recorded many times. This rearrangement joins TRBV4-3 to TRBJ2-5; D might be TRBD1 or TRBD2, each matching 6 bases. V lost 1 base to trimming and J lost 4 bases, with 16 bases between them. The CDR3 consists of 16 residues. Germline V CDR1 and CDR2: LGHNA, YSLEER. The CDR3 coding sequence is TGCGCCAGCAGCCAAGGAGTCCCGGGGGCCGGAGAGACCCAGTACTTC. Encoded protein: CASSQGVPGAGETQYF.

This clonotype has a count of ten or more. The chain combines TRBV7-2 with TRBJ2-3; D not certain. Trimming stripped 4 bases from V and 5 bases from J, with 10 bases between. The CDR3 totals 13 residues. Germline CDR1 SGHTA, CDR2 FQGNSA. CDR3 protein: CASSSRSRDTQYF. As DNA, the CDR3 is TGTGCCAGCAGCTCGCGGAGTCGAGATACGCAGTATTTT.

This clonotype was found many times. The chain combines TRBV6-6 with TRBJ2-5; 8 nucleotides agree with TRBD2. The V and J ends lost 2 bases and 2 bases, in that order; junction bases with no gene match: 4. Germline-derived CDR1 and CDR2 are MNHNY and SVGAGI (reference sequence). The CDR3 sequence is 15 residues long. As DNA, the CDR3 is TGTGCCAGCAGTTACCCGGGGGGGGGGCAAGAGACCCAGTACTTC. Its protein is CASSYPGGGQETQYF.